This T cell receptor (beta chain) was profiled in a study of blood T cell repertoires in COVID-19. Study-wide context: The United States, Italy and Spain were the sources of the acute and convalescent COVID-19 samples. T cells, B-cell-depleted T cells, or PBMCs supplied cDNA or gDNA.

Germline values: CDR1 MNHEY, CDR2 SVGAGI. The CDR3 consists of 13 residues. V lost 7 bases and J 2 bases, leaving 11 bases between the germline ends. In the authors' workflow: Estimated nucleated cell counts came from reference gene primer amplification. Here immunoSEQ multiplex PCR was the method, and the copy in TCRdb shows in-frame clones only, minus some. V and J calls and clone size follow that table, whereas D and trimming were derived from the DNA. The data show approximately 88,000 clones, less than 85% seen once. The sequenced sample consisted of peripheral blood. The chain recombines TRBV6-5 with TRBJ1-2, with D perhaps matching TRBD1 (5 bases). This receptor was taken from a woman aged 80 or older with acute or convalescent COVID-19. The CDR3 protein is CASTRYRNYGYTF. In nucleotides, the CDR3 is TGTGCCAGCACCCGCTACAGGAACTATGGCTACACCTTC.